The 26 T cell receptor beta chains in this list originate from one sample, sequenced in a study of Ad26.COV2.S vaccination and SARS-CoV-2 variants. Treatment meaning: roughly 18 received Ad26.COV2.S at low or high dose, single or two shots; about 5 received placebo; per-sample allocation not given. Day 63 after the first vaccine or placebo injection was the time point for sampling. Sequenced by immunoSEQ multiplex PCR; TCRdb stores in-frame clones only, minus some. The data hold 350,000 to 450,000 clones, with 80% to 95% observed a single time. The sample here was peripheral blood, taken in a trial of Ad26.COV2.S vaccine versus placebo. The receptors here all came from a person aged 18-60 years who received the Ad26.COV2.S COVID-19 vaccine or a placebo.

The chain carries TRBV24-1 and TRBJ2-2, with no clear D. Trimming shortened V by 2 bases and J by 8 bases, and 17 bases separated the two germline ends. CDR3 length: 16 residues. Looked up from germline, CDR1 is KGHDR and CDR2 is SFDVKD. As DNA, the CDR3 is TGTGCCACCAGTGATTCACCCCCCCGAGGCTCGGGGGAGCTGTTTTTT. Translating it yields CATSDSPPRGSGELFF.

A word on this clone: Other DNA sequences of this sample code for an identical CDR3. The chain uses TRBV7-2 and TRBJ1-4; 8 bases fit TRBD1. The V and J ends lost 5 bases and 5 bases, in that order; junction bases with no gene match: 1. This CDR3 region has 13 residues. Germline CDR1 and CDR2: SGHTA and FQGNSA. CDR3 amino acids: CASSRDRNEKLFF. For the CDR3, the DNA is TGTGCCAGCAGCCGGGACAGGAATGAAAAACTGTTTTTT.

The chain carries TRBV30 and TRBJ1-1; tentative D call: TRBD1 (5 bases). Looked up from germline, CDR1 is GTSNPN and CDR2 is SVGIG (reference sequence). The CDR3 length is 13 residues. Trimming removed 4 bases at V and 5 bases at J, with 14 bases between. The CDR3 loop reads CAWMFQGRTEAFF. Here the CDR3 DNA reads TGTGCCTGGATGTTCCAGGGACGGACTGAAGCTTTCTTT.

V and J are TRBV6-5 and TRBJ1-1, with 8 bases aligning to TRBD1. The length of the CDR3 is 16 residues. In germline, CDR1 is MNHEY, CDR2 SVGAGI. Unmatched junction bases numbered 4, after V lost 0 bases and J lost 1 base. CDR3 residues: CASSYSQGAGNTEAFF. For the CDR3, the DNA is TGTGCCAGCAGTTACTCCCAGGGGGCAGGGAACACTGAAGCTTTCTTT.

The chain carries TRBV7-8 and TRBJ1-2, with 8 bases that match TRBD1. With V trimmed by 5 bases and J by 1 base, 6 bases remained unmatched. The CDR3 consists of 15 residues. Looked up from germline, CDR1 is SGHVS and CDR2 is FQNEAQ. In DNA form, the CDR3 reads TGTGCCAGCAGCGACAGGGGTACCATTAACTATGGCTACACCTTC. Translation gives CASSDRGTINYGYTF.

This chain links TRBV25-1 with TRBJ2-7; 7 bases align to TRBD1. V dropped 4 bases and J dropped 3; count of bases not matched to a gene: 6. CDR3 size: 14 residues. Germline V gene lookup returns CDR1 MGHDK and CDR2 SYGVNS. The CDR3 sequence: CASSGTGRYYEQYF. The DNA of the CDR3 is TGTGCCAGCAGTGGGACAGGACGATACTACGAGCAGTACTTC.

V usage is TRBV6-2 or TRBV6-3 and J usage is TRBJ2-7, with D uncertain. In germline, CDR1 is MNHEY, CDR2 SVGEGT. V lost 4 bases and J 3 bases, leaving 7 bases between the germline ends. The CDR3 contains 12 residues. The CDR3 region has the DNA TGTGCCAGCAGTTCCCGGTACTACGAGCAGTACTTC. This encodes CASSSRYYEQYF.

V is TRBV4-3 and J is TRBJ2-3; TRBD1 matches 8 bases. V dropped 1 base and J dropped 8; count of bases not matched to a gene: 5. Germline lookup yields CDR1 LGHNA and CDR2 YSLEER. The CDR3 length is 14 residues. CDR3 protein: CASSQVRTGLTQYF. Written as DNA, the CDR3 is TGCGCCAGCAGCCAAGTTAGGACAGGGCTTACGCAGTATTTT.

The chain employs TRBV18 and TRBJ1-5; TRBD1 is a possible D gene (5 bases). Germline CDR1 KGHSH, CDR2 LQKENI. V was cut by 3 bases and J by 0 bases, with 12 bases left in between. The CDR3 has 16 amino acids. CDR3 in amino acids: CASSPSTVYSNQPQHF. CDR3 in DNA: TGTGCCAGCTCACCTTCGACAGTGTATAGCAATCAGCCCCAGCATTTT.

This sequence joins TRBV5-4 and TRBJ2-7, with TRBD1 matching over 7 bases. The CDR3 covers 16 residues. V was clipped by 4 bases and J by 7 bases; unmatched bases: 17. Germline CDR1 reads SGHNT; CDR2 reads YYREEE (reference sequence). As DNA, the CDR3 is TGTGCCAGCAGCCCCGGGACAGCAGCATACTTGGATGAGCAGTACTTC. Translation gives CASSPGTAAYLDEQYF. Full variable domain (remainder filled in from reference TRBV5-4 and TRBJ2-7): ETGVTQSPTHLIKTRGQQVTLRCSSQSGHNTVSWYQQALGQGPQFIFQYYREEENGRGNFPPRFSGLQFPNYSSELNVNALELDDSALYLCASSPGTAAYLDEQYFGPGTRLTVT.

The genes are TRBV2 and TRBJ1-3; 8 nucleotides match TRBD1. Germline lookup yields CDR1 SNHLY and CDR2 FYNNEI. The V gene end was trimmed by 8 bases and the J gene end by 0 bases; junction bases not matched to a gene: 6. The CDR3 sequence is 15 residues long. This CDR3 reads CASRRDRTSGNTIYF. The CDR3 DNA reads TGTGCCAGCCGGAGGGACAGGACCTCTGGAAACACCATATATTTT.

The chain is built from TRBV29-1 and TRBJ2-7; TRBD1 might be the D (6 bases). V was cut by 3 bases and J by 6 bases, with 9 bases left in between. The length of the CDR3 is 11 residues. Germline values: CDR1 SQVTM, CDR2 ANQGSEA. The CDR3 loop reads CSVEGQSEQYF. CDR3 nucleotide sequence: TGCAGCGTTGAGGGACAATCCGAGCAGTACTTC.

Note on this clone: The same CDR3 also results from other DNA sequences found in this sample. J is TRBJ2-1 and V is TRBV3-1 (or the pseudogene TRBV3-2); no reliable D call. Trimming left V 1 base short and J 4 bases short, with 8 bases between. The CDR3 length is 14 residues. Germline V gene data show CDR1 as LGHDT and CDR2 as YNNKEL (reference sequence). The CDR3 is CASSQAGLYNEQFF. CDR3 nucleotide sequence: TGTGCCAGCAGCCAAGCGGGTCTATACAATGAGCAGTTCTTC.

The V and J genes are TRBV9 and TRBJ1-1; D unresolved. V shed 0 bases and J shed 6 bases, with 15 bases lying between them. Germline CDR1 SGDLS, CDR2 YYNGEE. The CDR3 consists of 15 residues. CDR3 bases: TGTGCCAGCAGCGTAGAACCATTCGAGGACCCTGAAGCTTTCTTT. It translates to CASSVEPFEDPEAFF. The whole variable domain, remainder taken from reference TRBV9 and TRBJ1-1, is DSGVTQTPKHLITATGQRVTLRCSPRSGDLSVYWYQQSLDQGLQFLIQYYNGEERAKGNILERFSAQQFPDLHSELNLSSLELGDSALYFCASSVEPFEDPEAFFGQGTRLTVV.

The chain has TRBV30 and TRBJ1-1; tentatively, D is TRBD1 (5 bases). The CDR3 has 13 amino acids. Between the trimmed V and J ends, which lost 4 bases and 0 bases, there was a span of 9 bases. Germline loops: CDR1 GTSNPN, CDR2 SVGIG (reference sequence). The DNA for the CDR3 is TGTGCCTGGACAGAGGACATGAACACTGAAGCTTTCTTT. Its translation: CAWTEDMNTEAFF.

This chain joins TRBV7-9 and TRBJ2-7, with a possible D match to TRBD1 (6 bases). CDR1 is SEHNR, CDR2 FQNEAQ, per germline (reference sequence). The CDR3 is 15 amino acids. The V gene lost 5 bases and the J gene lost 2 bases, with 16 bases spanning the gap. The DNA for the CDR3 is TGTGCCAGCAGCCCGGGGATTGGACAGACCTACGAGCAGTACTTC. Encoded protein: CASSPGIGQTYEQYF.

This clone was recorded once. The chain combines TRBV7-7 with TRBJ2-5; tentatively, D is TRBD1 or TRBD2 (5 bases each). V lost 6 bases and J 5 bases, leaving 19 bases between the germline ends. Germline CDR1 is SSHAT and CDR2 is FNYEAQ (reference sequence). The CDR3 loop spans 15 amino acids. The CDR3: CASSTLDGTWETQYF. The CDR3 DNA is TGTGCCAGCAGTACCTTAGACGGGACCTGGGAGACCCAGTACTTC.

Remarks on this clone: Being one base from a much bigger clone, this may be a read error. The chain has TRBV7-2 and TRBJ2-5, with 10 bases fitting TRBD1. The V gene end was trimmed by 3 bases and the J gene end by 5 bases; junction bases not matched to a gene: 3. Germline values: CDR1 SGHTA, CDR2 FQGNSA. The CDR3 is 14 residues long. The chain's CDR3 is CASSLTGGSETQYF. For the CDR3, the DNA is TGTGCCAGCAGCTTGACAGGGGGCTCTGAGACCCAGTACTTC.

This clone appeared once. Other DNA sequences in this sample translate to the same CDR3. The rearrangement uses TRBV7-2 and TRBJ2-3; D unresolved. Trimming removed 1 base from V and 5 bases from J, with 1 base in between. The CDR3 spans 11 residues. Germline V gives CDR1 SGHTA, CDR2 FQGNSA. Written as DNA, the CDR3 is TGTGCCAGCAGCTTAGAAGATACGCAGTATTTT. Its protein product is CASSLEDTQYF.

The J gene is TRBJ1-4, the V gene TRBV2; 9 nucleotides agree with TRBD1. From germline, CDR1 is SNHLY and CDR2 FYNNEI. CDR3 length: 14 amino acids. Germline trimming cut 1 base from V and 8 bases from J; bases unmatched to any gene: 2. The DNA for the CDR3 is TGTGCCAGCAGTGAAGACAGGGGGCTCGAAAAACTGTTTTTT. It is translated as CASSEDRGLEKLFF.

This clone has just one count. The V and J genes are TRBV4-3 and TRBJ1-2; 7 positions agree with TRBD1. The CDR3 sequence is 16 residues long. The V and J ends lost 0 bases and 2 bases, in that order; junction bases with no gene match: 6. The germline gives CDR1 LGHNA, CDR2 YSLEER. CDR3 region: CASSQDRQGQNYGYTF. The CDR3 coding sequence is TGCGCCAGCAGCCAAGATCGGCAGGGACAGAACTATGGCTACACCTTC.

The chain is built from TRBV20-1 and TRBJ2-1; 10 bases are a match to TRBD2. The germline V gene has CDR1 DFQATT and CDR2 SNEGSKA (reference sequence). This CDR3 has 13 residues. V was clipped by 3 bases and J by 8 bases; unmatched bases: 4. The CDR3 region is CSASSSGGYEQFF. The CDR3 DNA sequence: TGCAGTGCTAGTTCTAGCGGGGGCTATGAGCAGTTCTTC.

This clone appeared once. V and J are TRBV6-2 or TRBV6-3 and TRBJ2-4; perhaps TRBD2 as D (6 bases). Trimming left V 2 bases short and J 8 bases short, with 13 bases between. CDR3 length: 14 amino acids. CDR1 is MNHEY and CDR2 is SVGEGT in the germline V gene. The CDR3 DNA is TGTGCCAGCAGTTACCCCGGAGGCGGGGACATTCAGTACTTC. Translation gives CASSYPGGGDIQYF.

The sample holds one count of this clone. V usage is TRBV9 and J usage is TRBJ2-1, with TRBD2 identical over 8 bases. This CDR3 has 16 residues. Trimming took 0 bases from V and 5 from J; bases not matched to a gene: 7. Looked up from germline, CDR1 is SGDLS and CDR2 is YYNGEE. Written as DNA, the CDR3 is TGTGCCAGCAGCGTAGATCCAGCGGGGGCAAACAATGAGCAGTTCTTC. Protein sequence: CASSVDPAGANNEQFF.

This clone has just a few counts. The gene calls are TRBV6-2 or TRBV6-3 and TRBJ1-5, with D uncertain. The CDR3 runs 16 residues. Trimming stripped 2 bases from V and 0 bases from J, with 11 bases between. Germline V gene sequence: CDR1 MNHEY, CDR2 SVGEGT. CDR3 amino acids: CASSYIGSYSNQPQHF. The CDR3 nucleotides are TGTGCCAGCAGTTACATTGGGTCATATAGCAATCAGCCCCAGCATTTT.

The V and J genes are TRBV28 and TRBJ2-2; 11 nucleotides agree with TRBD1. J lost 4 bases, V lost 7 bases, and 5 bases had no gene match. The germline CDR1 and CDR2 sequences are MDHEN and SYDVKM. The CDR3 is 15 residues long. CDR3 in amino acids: CASIVDRGRTGELFF. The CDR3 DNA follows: TGTGCCAGCATCGTGGACAGGGGGCGCACCGGGGAGCTGTTTTTT.